These 29 T cell receptor beta chains were sequenced from one sample in a study of cytomegalovirus exposure and HLA in healthy donors (dated by TCRdb to the late 2010s). Library generation was performed with the immunoSEQ multiplex PCR assay. For the multiplex PCR, a mixture combining 60 forward primers for TCR Vbeta segments and 13 reverse primers for TCR Jbeta segments was used. TCRdb limited this immuneACCESS table to in-frame rearrangements with V and J called. A share of clones is missing; checked studies link under half to unresolved V genes, and the rest is unexplained. The sample data list about 180,000 clones, and over 60% of these were observed just once. Almost 6.5% of the sample is in the top ten clones. Material: PBMCs. The source is a man aged 35-49 years in good health and CMV-seropositive.

The chain uses TRBV28 and TRBJ2-7; TRBD2 matches 9 bases. CDR3 length: 14 amino acids. Unmatched junction bases numbered 4, after V lost 4 bases and J lost 3 bases. Germline V gene data show CDR1 as MDHEN and CDR2 as SYDVKM. The CDR3 DNA sequence: TGTGCCAGCAGTTATAGCGGGAGATTCTACGAGCAGTACTTC. Its protein is CASSYSGRFYEQYF.

V is TRBV2 and J is TRBJ1-5, with a weak D call TRBD1 (5 bases). Trimming stripped 6 bases from V and 7 bases from J, with 13 bases between. The germline V gene encodes CDR1 SNHLY and CDR2 FYNNEI. The CDR3 spans 13 residues. This CDR3 reads CASSYDSFQPQHF. CDR3 bases: TGTGCCAGCAGCTATGACAGTTTCCAGCCCCAGCATTTT.

V usage is TRBV27 and J usage is TRBJ2-6; TRBD2 aligns across 8 bases. Germline values: CDR1 MNHEY, CDR2 SMNVEV (reference sequence). Unmatched junction bases numbered 1, after V lost 8 bases and J lost 4 bases. The CDR3 runs to 13 residues. CDR3 bases: TGTGCCAGCCAGCGGGGGGGGGCCAACGTCCTGACTTTC. Protein: CASQRGGANVLTF.

The chain carries TRBV7-9 and TRBJ2-5; weak D call: TRBD2 (7 bases). TRBJ2-7 matches the DNA end more closely, so the J call is doubtful. This CDR3 has 14 amino acids. Per germline, CDR1 SEHNR and CDR2 FQNEAQ (reference sequence). The CDR3 is CASSWGGGRYEQYF. The CDR3 region has the DNA TGTGCCAGCAGCTGGGGAGGGGGGAGGTACGAGCAGTACTTC.

The rearrangement links TRBV7-3 to TRBJ2-1, with D possibly TRBD1 on 6 matching bases. CDR1 is SGHTA, CDR2 FQGTGA, per germline. Trimming stripped 4 bases from V and 5 bases from J, with 12 bases between. The CDR3 loop spans 14 amino acids. CDR3 sequence: CASSSEPGDNEQFF. The CDR3 coding sequence is TGTGCCAGCAGCTCCGAGCCAGGGGACAATGAGCAGTTCTTC.

The CDR3 region has the DNA TGTGCCAGCAGCCCAGTCAAGCTAGCGGGGGCAGATACGCAGTATTTT. Its protein is CASSPVKLAGADTQYF. The chain recombines TRBV14 with TRBJ2-3; 10 bases align to TRBD2. This CDR3 has 16 residues. Germline-derived CDR1 and CDR2 are SGHDN and FVKESK. V dropped 4 bases and J dropped 4; count of bases not matched to a gene: 8.

This chain links TRBV6-1 with TRBJ2-5, with D possibly TRBD2 on 5 matching bases. Trimming took 6 bases from V and 10 from J, leaving 21 bases between them. CDR3 size: 14 residues. Germline CDR1 reads MNHNS; CDR2 reads SASEGT. CDR3 region: CASSLDVVPRGQYF. In DNA, the CDR3 is TGTGCCAGCAGCCTTGACGTCGTACCCCGGGGCCAGTACTTC.

In its sample, this clone was seen a few times. V usage is TRBV7-8 and J usage is TRBJ2-7, with 8 bases lining up with TRBD1. This CDR3 region has 14 residues. CDR1 and CDR2 from the germline V gene are SGHVS and FQNEAQ. The V gene end was trimmed by 2 bases and the J gene end by 1 base; junction bases not matched to a gene: 1. The CDR3 DNA sequence: TGTGCCAGCAGCTTACAGGGGGCGTCCTACGAGCAGTACTTC. It codes for CASSLQGASYEQYF.

On this clone itself: Other DNA sequences in this specimen translate into the identical CDR3. CDR3 amino acids: CASSLGQAQETQYF. The CDR3 DNA reads TGCGCCAGCAGCTTGGGTCAGGCCCAAGAGACCCAGTACTTC. The chain recombines TRBV5-1 with TRBJ2-5, with D unclear. Germline lookup yields CDR1 SGHRS and CDR2 YFSETQ. The V gene lost 0 bases and the J gene lost 1 base, with 7 bases spanning the gap. This CDR3 is built from 14 residues.

The chain recombines TRBV5-5 with TRBJ2-7; possibly TRBD2 for D (5 bases). Trimming cost V 2 bases and J 3 bases, with 9 bases left between them. Germline-derived CDR1 and CDR2 are SGHKS and YYEKEE (reference sequence). The CDR3 spans 13 residues. The CDR3 here is CASSLLEGYEQYF. The CDR3 DNA is TGTGCCAGCAGCTTACTAGAGGGCTACGAGCAGTACTTC.

V and J are TRBV18 and TRBJ1-5, with a tentative D call TRBD1 (5 bases). Between the trimmed V and J ends, which lost 3 bases and 7 bases, there was a span of 10 bases. The CDR3 covers 13 residues. Germline assignment: CDR1 KGHSH and CDR2 LQKENI. The CDR3 protein is CASSPAGKQPQHF. The CDR3 DNA follows: TGTGCCAGCTCACCGGCAGGGAAACAGCCCCAGCATTTT.

The chain uses TRBV14 and TRBJ2-7; D gene uncertain. The germline CDR1 and CDR2 sequences are SGHDN and FVKESK. V shed 1 base and J shed 0 bases, with 19 bases lying between them. This CDR3 spans 18 amino acids. The CDR3 spells CASSQGQRSWVLSYEQYF. CDR3 nucleotide sequence: TGTGCCAGCAGCCAAGGCCAACGTAGCTGGGTTCTCTCCTACGAGCAGTACTTC.

The chain uses TRBV5-5 and TRBJ2-7; 9 bases map to TRBD1. Trimming at V came to 4 bases and at J to 1 base, leaving 12 bases not matched to a gene. CDR3 length equals 17 residues. Germline V gene lookup returns CDR1 SGHKS and CDR2 YYEKEE (reference sequence). CDR3 region: CASSLLAVGTGSYEQYF. The CDR3 DNA is TGTGCCAGCAGCCTGCTCGCAGTGGGGACAGGGTCCTACGAGCAGTACTTC.

The V and J genes are TRBV10-2 and TRBJ2-5, with 9 positions matching TRBD1. The CDR3 runs 12 residues. With V trimmed by 4 bases and J by 7 bases, 1 base remained unmatched. Germline V CDR1 and CDR2: WSHSY, SAAADI. The CDR3 coding sequence is TGCGCCAGCAGTGGGGACAGGGTGACCCAGTACTTC. Amino acids: CASSGDRVTQYF.

Regarding this clone: Other DNA sequences in this specimen translate into the identical CDR3. CDR3 sequence: CASGLGGGETQYF. As DNA, the CDR3 is TGTGCTAGTGGTTTGGGGGGGGGAGAGACCCAGTACTTC. The chain carries TRBV12-5 and TRBJ2-5; 7 bases line up with TRBD2. The CDR3 runs 13 residues. Trimming took 1 base from V and 4 from J; bases not matched to a gene: 0. Per germline, CDR1 LGHNT and CDR2 FRNRAP.

This clone was found once. The same CDR3 arises from other DNA sequences in this sample as well. V and J are TRBV5-4 and TRBJ2-5; D possibly corresponds to TRBD2 (6 bases). Per the germline V gene, CDR1 is SGHNT and CDR2 is YYREEE (reference sequence). This CDR3 has 13 residues. V lost 2 bases and J 3 bases, leaving 8 bases between the germline ends. CDR3 DNA sequence: TGTGCCAGCAGCTTTGGCGGGGAAGAGACCCAGTACTTC. It is translated as CASSFGGEETQYF.

CDR3 bases: TGCGCCAGCAGCCAAGAAGAAGGACTCGGAAGTGCTTTCTTT. This sequence encodes CASSQEEGLGSAFF. This chain links TRBV4-1 with TRBJ1-1, with D unresolved. The CDR3 has 14 amino acids. Germline-derived CDR1 and CDR2 are MGHRA and YSYEKL. The V end was cut by 0 bases, the J end by 11 bases, with 16 bases between.

This rearrangement joins TRBV29-1 to TRBJ2-3, with TRBD2 matching 11 bases. Germline values: CDR1 SQVTM, CDR2 ANQGSEA. The J segment lost 4 bases and the V segment lost 3 bases, leaving 6 bases of the junction unmatched. CDR3 length equals 15 residues. The chain's CDR3 is CSVEGGTSGSDTQYF. The CDR3 region has the DNA TGCAGCGTTGAGGGTGGGACTAGCGGATCAGATACGCAGTATTTT.

The count of this clone is one. One end of the junction does not line up with germline, which may come from a read error. At the DNA level, this CDR3 is encoded by other sequences in the same sample as well. This chain links TRBV18 with TRBJ2-7, with 8 positions matching TRBD1. The germline gives CDR1 KGHSH, CDR2 LQKENI. The CDR3 consists of 15 residues. DNA of the CDR3: TGCGCCAGCTCTTCGACAGGGGTAGGTGACTACGAGCAGTACTTC. Its translation is CASSSTGVGDYEQYF.

This clone was recorded only once. The chain couples TRBV10-1 to TRBJ2-6; 8 bases fit TRBD1. The trim removed 9 bases at V and 0 bases at J, leaving 7 bases unmatched. From germline, CDR1 is WNHNN and CDR2 SYGVQD (reference sequence). The CDR3 has 16 residues. CDR3 sequence: CASNRGTHSGANVLTF. The CDR3 nucleotides read TGCGCCAGTAACAGGGGGACACACTCTGGGGCCAACGTCCTGACTTTC.

The sample holds one count of this clone. This sequence joins TRBV6-1 and TRBJ2-5; the match to TRBD2 covers 14 bases. The V and J ends lost 5 bases and 4 bases, in that order; junction bases with no gene match: 3. This CDR3 is 15 amino acids long. Germline V gives CDR1 MNHNS, CDR2 SASEGT. The DNA of the CDR3 is TGTGCCAGCAGTCTAGGACTAGCGGGAGGAGAGACCCAGTACTTC. Protein product: CASSLGLAGGETQYF.

A word on this clone: This CDR3 is also generated by other DNA sequences in the sample. The genes are TRBV5-1 and TRBJ2-3, with no clear D. V was trimmed by 1 base and J by 0 bases, leaving 6 bases between them. The germline V gene encodes CDR1 SGHRS and CDR2 YFSETQ. The CDR3 spans 14 residues. In nucleotides, the CDR3 is TGCGCCAGCAGCTTGCCCCTTAGCACAGATACGCAGTATTTT. Translation: CASSLPLSTDTQYF.

The chain recombines TRBV14 with TRBJ2-1; D perhaps matches TRBD2 (6 bases). V lost 3 bases and J lost 5, with 20 bases in between. Germline lookup yields CDR1 SGHDN and CDR2 FVKESK. This CDR3 comprises 17 residues. The chain's CDR3 is CASSQRRLVQVDNEQFF. CDR3 in DNA: TGTGCCAGCAGCCAGAGAAGACTAGTCCAGGTCGACAATGAGCAGTTCTTC. Using reference TRBV14 and TRBJ2-1 for the parts outside the CDR3, the full variable domain is EAGVTQFPSHSVIEKGQTVTLRCDPISGHDNLYWYRRVMGKEIKFLLHFVKESKQDESGMPNNRFLAERTGGTYSTLKVQPAELEDSGVYFCASSQRRLVQVDNEQFFGPGTRLTVL.

To note about this clone: At one boundary the junction diverges from the germline segment, which might be a read error. The chain links TRBV7-7 to TRBJ1-1, with D possibly being TRBD1 (5 bases). The V gene's germline CDR1 is SSHAT and CDR2 FNYEAQ (reference sequence). The CDR3 has 13 residues. The CDR3 bases are TGTGCTAGCAGCCAAACTATCACAGGTGAAGCTTTCTTT. Its translation is CASSQTITGEAFF.

The chain recombines TRBV19 with TRBJ2-1; a possible D gene is TRBD1 (6 bases). Germline loops: CDR1 LNHDA, CDR2 SQIVND (reference sequence). V was shortened by 0 bases and J by 6 bases, with 6 bases between the two germline ends. This CDR3 has 13 amino acids. The CDR3, as DNA: TGTGCCAGTAGTATAGAACAGGGCAATGAGCAGTTCTTC. It translates to CASSIEQGNEQFF.

The CDR3 nucleotides are TGTGCCAGCAGCTCACAGGCTCGGGGGGTGCAGTACTTC. It encodes CASSSQARGVQYF. This chain connects TRBV7-3 to TRBJ2-5; 7 bases are a match to TRBD2. From germline, CDR1 is SGHTA and CDR2 FQGTGA. J was trimmed by 11 bases and V by 4 bases; bases with no gene match: 10. This CDR3 is 13 amino acids long.

This clone was picked up a small number of times. The rearrangement joins TRBV5-4 to TRBJ2-1, with a tentative D call TRBD2 (5 bases). Germline lookup yields CDR1 SGHNT and CDR2 YYREEE (reference sequence). The CDR3 is 18 residues long. The V and J ends lost 0 bases and 1 base respectively, with 17 bases between them. This chain's CDR3 is CASSLATVTSGSYNEQFF. CDR3 nucleotide sequence: TGTGCCAGCAGCTTGGCCACGGTGACCTCGGGGTCCTACAATGAGCAGTTCTTC.

J is TRBJ2-7 and V is TRBV5-4, with TRBD2 matching 14 bases. Germline V gene sequence: CDR1 SGHNT, CDR2 YYREEE (reference sequence). The CDR3 consists of 16 residues. With 0 bases clipped from V and 2 bases from J, the junction kept 1 base outside the gene matches. CDR3 coding DNA: TGTGCCAGCAGCTTGGCGGGACTAGCGGGAGCCTACGAGCAGTACTTC. This gives the protein CASSLAGLAGAYEQYF. The variable domain in full, completed from reference TRBV5-4 and TRBJ2-7, reads ETGVTQSPTHLIKTRGQQVTLRCSSQSGHNTVSWYQQALGQGPQFIFQYYREEENGRGNFPPRFSGLQFPNYSSELNVNALELDDSALYLCASSLAGLAGAYEQYFGPGTRLTVT.

The chain joins TRBV6-5 to TRBJ2-3, with a tentative D call TRBD2 (6 bases). Germline V gene lookup returns CDR1 MNHEY and CDR2 SVGAGI. This CDR3 is built from 13 residues. V was clipped by 7 bases and J by 0 bases, with 8 bases between them. The CDR3, as DNA: TGTGCCAGCAAGGCGGGGAGCACAGATACGCAGTATTTT. Protein product: CASKAGSTDTQYF.